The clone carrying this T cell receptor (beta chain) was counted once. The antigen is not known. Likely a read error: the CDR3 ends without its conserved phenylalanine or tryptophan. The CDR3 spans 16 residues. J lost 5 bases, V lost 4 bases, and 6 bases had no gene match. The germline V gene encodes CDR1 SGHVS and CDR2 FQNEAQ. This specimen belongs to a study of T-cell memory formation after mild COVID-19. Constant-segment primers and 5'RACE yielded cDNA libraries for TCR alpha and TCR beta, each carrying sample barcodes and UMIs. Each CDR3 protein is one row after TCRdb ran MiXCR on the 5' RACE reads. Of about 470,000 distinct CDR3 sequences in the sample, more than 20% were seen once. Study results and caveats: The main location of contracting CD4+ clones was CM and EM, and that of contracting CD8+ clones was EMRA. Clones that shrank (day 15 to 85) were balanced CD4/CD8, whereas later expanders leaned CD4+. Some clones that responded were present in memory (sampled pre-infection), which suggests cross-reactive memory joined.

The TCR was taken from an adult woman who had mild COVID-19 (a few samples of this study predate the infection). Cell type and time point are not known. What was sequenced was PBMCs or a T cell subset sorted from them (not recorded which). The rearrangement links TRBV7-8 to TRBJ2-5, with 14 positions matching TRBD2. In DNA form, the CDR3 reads TGTGCCAGCAGCTGGGGGACTAGCGGGAGTGGGGAGACCCAGTACTTA. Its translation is CASSWGTSGSGETQYL.